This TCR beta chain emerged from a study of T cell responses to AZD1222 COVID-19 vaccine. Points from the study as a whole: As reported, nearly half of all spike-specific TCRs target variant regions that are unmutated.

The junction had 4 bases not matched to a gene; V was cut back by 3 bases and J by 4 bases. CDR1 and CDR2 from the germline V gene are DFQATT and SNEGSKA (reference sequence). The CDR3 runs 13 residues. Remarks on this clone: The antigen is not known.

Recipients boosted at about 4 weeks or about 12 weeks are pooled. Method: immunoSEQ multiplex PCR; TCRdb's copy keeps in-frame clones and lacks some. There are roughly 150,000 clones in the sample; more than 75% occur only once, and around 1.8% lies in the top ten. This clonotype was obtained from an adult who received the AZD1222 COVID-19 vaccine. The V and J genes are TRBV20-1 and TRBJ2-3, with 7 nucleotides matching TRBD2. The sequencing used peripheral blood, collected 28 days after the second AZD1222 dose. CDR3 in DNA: TGCAGTGCTAGTCGTGCGGGAGCAGATACGCAGTATTTT. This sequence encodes CSASRAGADTQYF.